This T cell receptor beta chain came from a study of PD-1 blockade in mismatch repair-deficient tumors. Study observations and caveats: Rapid post-treatment expansion, then contraction, generally preceding radiologic response, marked tumor-resident clones.

A few pembrolizumab responders had their TCRs sequenced. Sequencing was performed with immunoSEQ multiplex PCR; in TCRdb, only in-frame clones are kept and a portion is missing. The sample comprises about 51,000 clones, around 85% of which are singletons, and 6.5% to 9% rests with the top ten. Details on this clone: The antigen remains unidentified.

The V end was cut by 6 bases, the J end by 0 bases, with 11 bases between. The CDR3 sequence is 15 residues long. Germline V gene sequence: CDR1 MNHEY, CDR2 SMNVEV (reference sequence). Sequences were derived from peripheral blood, sampled 20 weeks after starting pembrolizumab. The receptor comes from an adult with mismatch repair-deficient cancer. This rearrangement joins TRBV27 to TRBJ1-4; D gene unclear. The CDR3, as DNA: TGTGCCAGCAGGGCCTTTGTCGCAACTAATGAAAAACTGTTTTTT. Translating it yields CASRAFVATNEKLFF.